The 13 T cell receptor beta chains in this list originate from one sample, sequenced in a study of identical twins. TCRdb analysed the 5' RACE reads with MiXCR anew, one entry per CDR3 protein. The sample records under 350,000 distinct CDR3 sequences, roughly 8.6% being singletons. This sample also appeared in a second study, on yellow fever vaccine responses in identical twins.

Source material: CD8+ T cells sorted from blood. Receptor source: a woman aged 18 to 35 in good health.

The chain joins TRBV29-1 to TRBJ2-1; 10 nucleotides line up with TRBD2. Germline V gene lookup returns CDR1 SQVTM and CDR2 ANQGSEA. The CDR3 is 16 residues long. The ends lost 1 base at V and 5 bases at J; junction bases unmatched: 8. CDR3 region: CSVEGISSGSNNEQFF. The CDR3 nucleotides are TGCAGCGTTGAAGGGATCTCTAGCGGGAGCAACAATGAGCAGTTCTTC.

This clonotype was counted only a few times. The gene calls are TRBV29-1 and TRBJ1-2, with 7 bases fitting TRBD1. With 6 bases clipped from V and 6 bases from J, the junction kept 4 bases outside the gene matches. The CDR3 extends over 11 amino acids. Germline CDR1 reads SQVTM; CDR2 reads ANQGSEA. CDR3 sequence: CSVTGEDGYTF. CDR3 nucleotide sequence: TGCAGCGTAACAGGGGAAGATGGCTACACCTTC.

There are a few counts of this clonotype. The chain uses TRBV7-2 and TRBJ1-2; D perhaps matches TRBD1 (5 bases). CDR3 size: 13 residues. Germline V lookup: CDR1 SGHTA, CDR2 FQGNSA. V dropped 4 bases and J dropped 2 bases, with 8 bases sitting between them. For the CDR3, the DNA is TGTGCCAGCAGCTGGGACGAGAACTATGGCTACACCTTC. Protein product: CASSWDENYGYTF.

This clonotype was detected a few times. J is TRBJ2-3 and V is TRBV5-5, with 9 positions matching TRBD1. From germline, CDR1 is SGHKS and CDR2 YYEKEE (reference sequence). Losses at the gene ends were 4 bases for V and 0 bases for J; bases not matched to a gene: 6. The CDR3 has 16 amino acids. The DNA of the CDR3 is TGTGCCAGCAGCCCCTGGACAGGGGATAGCACAGATACGCAGTATTTT. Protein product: CASSPWTGDSTDTQYF. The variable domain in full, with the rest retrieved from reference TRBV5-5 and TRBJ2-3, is DAGVTQSPTHLIKTRGQQVTLRCSPISGHKSVSWYQQVLGQGPQFIFQYYEKEERGRGNFPDRFSARQFPNYSSELNVNALLLGDSALYLCASSPWTGDSTDTQYFGPGTRLTVL.

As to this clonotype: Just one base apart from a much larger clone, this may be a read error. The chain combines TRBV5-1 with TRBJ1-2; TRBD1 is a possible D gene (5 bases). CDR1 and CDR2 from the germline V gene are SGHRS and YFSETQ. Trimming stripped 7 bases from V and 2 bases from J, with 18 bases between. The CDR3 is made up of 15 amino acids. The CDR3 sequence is CASGALTDNNYGYTF. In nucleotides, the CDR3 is TGCGCCAGCGGCGCACTGACAGATAACAACTATGGCTACACCTTC.

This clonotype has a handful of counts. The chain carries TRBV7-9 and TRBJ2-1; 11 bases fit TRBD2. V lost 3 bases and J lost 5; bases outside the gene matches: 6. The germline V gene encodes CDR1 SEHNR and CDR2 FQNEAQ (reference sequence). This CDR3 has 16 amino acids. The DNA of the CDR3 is TGTGCCAGCAGCTTCGAACTAGCGGGGGTACACAATGAGCAGTTCTTC. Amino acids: CASSFELAGVHNEQFF.

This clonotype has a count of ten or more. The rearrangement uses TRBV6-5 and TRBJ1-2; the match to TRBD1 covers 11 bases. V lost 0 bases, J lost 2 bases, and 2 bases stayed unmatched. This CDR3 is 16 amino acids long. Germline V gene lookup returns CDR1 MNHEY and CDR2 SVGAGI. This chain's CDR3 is CASSYSWDRGNYGYTF. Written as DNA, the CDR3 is TGTGCCAGCAGTTACTCGTGGGACAGGGGGAACTATGGCTACACCTTC.

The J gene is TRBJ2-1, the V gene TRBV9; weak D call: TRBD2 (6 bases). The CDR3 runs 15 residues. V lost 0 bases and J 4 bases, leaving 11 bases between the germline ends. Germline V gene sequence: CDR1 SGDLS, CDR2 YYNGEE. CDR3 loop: CASSVEGLEYNEQFF. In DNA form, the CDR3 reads TGTGCCAGCAGCGTAGAGGGACTGGAGTACAATGAGCAGTTCTTC. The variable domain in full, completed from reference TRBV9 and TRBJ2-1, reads DSGVTQTPKHLITATGQRVTLRCSPRSGDLSVYWYQQSLDQGLQFLIQYYNGEERAKGNILERFSAQQFPDLHSELNLSSLELGDSALYFCASSVEGLEYNEQFFGPGTRLTVL.

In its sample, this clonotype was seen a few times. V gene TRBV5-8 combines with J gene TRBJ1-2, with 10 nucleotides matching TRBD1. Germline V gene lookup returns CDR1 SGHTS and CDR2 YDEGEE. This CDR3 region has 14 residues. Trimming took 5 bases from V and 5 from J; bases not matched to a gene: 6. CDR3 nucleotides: TGTGCCAGCAGTTGGGACAGGGGCTTTTATGGCTACACCTTC. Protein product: CASSWDRGFYGYTF.

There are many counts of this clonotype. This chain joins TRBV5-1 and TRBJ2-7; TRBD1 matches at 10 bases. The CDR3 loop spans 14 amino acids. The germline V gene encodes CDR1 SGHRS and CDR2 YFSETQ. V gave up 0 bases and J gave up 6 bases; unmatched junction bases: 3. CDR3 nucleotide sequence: TGCGCCAGCAGCTTGGAGACAGGGGGCTTCGAGCAGTACTTC. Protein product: CASSLETGGFEQYF.

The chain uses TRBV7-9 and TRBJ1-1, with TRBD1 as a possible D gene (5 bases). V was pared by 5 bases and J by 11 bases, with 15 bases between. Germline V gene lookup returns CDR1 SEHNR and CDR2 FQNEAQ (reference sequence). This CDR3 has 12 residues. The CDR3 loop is CASSPLGGDAFF. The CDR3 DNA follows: TGTGCCAGCAGCCCACTTGGGGGGGATGCTTTCTTT.

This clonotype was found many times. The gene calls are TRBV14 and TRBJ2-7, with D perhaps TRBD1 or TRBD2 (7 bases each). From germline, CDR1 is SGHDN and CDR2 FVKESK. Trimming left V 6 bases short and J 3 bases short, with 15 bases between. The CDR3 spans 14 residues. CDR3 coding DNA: TGTGCCAGCAGTCCCAGGGGGGGGAACTACGAGCAGTACTTC. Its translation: CASSPRGGNYEQYF.

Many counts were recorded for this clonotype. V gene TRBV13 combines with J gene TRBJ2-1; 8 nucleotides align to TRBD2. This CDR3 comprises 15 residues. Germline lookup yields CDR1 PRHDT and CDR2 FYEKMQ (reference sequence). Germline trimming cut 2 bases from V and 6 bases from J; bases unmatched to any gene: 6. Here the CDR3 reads CASSLQGLASNEQFF. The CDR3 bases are TGTGCCAGCAGCTTACAAGGACTAGCCAGCAATGAGCAGTTCTTC. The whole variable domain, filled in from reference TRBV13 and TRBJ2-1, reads AAGVIQSPRHLIKEKRETATLKCYPIPRHDTVYWYQQGPGQDPQFLISFYEKMQSDKGSIPDRFSAQQFSDYHSELNMSSLELGDSALYFCASSLQGLASNEQFFGPGTRLTVL.